This is a list of T cell receptor beta chains from one sample in a study of cytomegalovirus exposure and HLA in healthy donors. Using immunoSEQ multiplex PCR, the repertoire was profiled, and TCRdb retains in-frame clones only, with some absent. The sample yields about 110,000 clones, around 79% seen once. Sample: PBMCs. These receptors came from a woman between 25 and 40 years old in good health and CMV-seronegative. The CDR3 runs from the conserved cysteine through the conserved F or W. A D gene is named only where the DNA matches it firmly. Clone size appears in some rows only: once, few, many, or a class for an expanded clone.

size: few
J: TRBJ1-6
D: TRBD1
V: TRBV5-4
DNA: TGTGCCAGCAGCTTGAATCGTCTTCAGAGAGGGACAGAGAATTCACCCCTCCACTTT
CDR3: CASSLNRLQRGTENSPLHF

size: -
J: TRBJ2-7
D: TRBD2
V: TRBV6-5
DNA: TGTGCCAGCAGTTACTCTACTTGGGGAGGGTACGAGCAGTACTTC
CDR3: CASSYSTWGGYEQYF

size: few
J: TRBJ2-7
D: -
V: TRBV5-4
DNA: TGTGCCAGCAGCACCTCGACTGTCACCTACGAGCAGTACTTC
CDR3: CASSTSTVTYEQYF

size: -
J: TRBJ2-7
D: -
V: TRBV5-1
DNA: TGCGCCAGCAGCCCAGACAGGTCCTACGAGCAGTACTTC
CDR3: CASSPDRSYEQYF

size: -
J: TRBJ2-1
D: TRBD1
V: TRBV9
DNA: TGTGCCAGCAGCAGTGACAGGGGGAAGTACAATGAGCAGTTCTTC
CDR3: CASSSDRGKYNEQFF

size: few
J: TRBJ2-7
D: TRBD2
V: TRBV30
DNA: TGTGCCTGGACCGGACTAGCGGGTCACGAGCAGTACTTC
CDR3: CAWTGLAGHEQYF

size: -
J: TRBJ2-3
D: -
V: TRBV28
DNA: TGTGCCAGCAGTTACTCAAAGTGGCGGGTCAGCACAGATACGCAGTATTTT
CDR3: CASSYSKWRVSTDTQYF

size: -
J: TRBJ2-7
D: -
V: TRBV25-1
DNA: TGTGCCAGCACAACAGGGTCGGGGGAGCAGTACTTC
CDR3: CASTTGSGEQYF

size: -
J: TRBJ2-4
D: -
V: TRBV28
DNA: TGTGCCAGCAGCTTTCCTGACAGAAACATTCAGTACTTC
CDR3: CASSFPDRNIQYF

size: -
J: TRBJ2-7
D: TRBD2
V: TRBV27
DNA: TGTGCCAGCAAGAGGGGAGGGGAGCAGTACTTC
CDR3: CASKRGGEQYF

size: -
J: TRBJ2-1
D: TRBD2
V: TRBV4-2
DNA: TGTGCCAGCAGCCAACAACTAGCGGGAGCCCTATATAATGAGCAGTTCTTC
CDR3: CASSQQLAGALYNEQFF

size: -
J: TRBJ2-7
D: TRBD1
V: TRBV4-3
DNA: TGCGCCAGCAGCCAACGGAACAGGGGCTCGGACGAGCAGTACTTC
CDR3: CASSQRNRGSDEQYF

size: -
J: TRBJ1-6
D: TRBD1
V: TRBV30
DNA: TGTGCCTGGAGTATAGGGACAGGGGTATCCTATAATTCACCCCTCCACTTT
CDR3: CAWSIGTGVSYNSPLHF

size: -
J: TRBJ1-5
D: -
V: TRBV18
DNA: TGTGCCAGCTCACCGTCAGGGAATCAGCCCCAGCATTTT
CDR3: CASSPSGNQPQHF

size: -
J: TRBJ1-5
D: -
V: TRBV5-1
DNA: TGCGCCAGCAGCTTGGTAGGGGCAAGCAATCAGCCCCAGCATTTT
CDR3: CASSLVGASNQPQHF

size: few
J: TRBJ1-1
D: -
V: TRBV6-6
DNA: TGTGCCAGCAGTTACCTCGGCGGTGAAGCTTCCTTT
CDR3: CASSYLGGEASF

size: -
J: TRBJ1-1
D: -
V: TRBV7-7
DNA: TGTGCTAGCAGCTTAACCAGCGCGCCGGCTTTCTTT
CDR3: CASSLTSAPAFF

size: -
J: TRBJ2-2
D: TRBD1
V: TRBV9
DNA: TGTGCCAGCAGCGCCGGGGGACAGGGCTGGGACGGGGAGCTGTTTTTT
CDR3: CASSAGGQGWDGELFF

size: -
J: TRBJ1-6
D: TRBD1
V: TRBV27
DNA: TGTGCCAGCAGGAGACCGGGACAGGGGGCTTCACCCCTCCACTTT
CDR3: CASRRPGQGASPLHF

size: -
J: TRBJ2-7
D: -
V: TRBV7-2
DNA: TGTGCCAGCAGCTTAAGGGGGTTCAACGAGCAGTACTTC
CDR3: CASSLRGFNEQYF

size: -
J: TRBJ1-1
D: -
V: TRBV7-2
DNA: TGTGCCAGCAGCTACGAGATGAACACTGAAGCTTTCTTT
CDR3: CASSYEMNTEAFF

size: few
J: TRBJ2-7
D: -
V: TRBV27
DNA: TGTGCCAGCAGTTTATCTACTGGCTACGAGCAGTACTTC
CDR3: CASSLSTGYEQYF

size: few
J: TRBJ1-1
D: TRBD1
V: TRBV14
DNA: TGTGCCAGCAGCCAAGCGCCAGGGGGGAGGACTGAAGCTTTCTTT
CDR3: CASSQAPGGRTEAFF

size: -
J: TRBJ1-1
D: -
V: TRBV29-1
DNA: TGCAGCGCCACAGCGGCGGTCACTGAAGCTTTCTTT
CDR3: CSATAAVTEAFF

size: -
J: TRBJ2-5
D: TRBD2
V: TRBV14
DNA: TGTGCCAGCGGACCGGGACTAGTTGGAGGGGAGACCCAGTACTTC
CDR3: CASGPGLVGGETQYF

size: -
J: TRBJ1-1
D: -
V: TRBV10-3
DNA: TGTGCCATCAGTGAAGGAGGGACTGAAGCTTTCTTT
CDR3: CAISEGGTEAFF

size: -
J: TRBJ1-6
D: -
V: TRBV5-4
DNA: TGTGCCAGCAGACGTAGTTACGATTCACCCCTCCACTTT
CDR3: CASRRSYDSPLHF

size: -
J: TRBJ1-2
D: -
V: TRBV7-8
DNA: TGTGCCAGCAGCTTAGGGGACTACTATGGCTACACCTTC
CDR3: CASSLGDYYGYTF

size: -
J: TRBJ1-2
D: TRBD1
V: TRBV5-4
DNA: TGTGCCAGCAGCCCCACAGGGGGCTTGGACTATGGCTACACCTTC
CDR3: CASSPTGGLDYGYTF

size: -
J: TRBJ2-7
D: -
V: TRBV28
DNA: TGTGCCAGCAGTTTCCAGGGGGGTGGCTCCTACGAGCAGTACTTC
CDR3: CASSFQGGGSYEQYF

size: -
J: TRBJ1-3
D: -
V: TRBV28
DNA: TGTGCCAGCCGACAGCGTGGGTTGCCTGGAAACACCATATATTTT
CDR3: CASRQRGLPGNTIYF

size: few
J: TRBJ2-1
D: TRBD2
V: TRBV18
DNA: TGTGCCAGCTCAGAGGATGCGGGAGGGAGGTACAATGAGCAGTTCTTC
CDR3: CASSEDAGGRYNEQFF

size: once
J: TRBJ1-2
D: -
V: TRBV5-4
DNA: TGTGCCAGCAGCTCTGGGGCAGGAACGGGCTATGGCTACACCTTC
CDR3: CASSSGAGTGYGYTF

size: -
J: TRBJ1-4
D: TRBD1
V: TRBV27
DNA: TGTGCCAGCAAGACAGGGGGCACTAATGAAAAACTGTTTTTT
CDR3: CASKTGGTNEKLFF

size: -
J: TRBJ1-2
D: -
V: TRBV25-1
DNA: TGTGCCAGCAGTGAGTCATCGGGGGGCTACACCTTC
CDR3: CASSESSGGYTF